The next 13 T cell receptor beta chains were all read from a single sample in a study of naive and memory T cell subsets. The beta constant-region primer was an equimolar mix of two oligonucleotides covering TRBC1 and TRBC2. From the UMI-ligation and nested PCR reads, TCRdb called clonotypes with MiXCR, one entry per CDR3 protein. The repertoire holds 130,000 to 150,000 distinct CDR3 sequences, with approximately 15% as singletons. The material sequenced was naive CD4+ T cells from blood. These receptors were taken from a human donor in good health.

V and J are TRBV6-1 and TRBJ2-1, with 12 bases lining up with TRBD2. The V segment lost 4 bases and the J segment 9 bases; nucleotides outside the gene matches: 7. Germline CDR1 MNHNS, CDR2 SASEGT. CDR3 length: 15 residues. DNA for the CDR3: TGTGCCAGCAGTGGACTAGCGGGGGAAGTAGGTGAGCAGTTCTTC. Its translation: CASSGLAGEVGEQFF.

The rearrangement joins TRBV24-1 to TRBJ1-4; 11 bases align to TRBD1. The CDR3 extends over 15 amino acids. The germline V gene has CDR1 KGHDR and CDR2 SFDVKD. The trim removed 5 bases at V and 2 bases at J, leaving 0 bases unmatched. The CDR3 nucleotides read TGTGCCACCAGTGGGACAGGGGGCACTAATGAAAAACTGTTTTTT. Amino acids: CATSGTGGTNEKLFF.

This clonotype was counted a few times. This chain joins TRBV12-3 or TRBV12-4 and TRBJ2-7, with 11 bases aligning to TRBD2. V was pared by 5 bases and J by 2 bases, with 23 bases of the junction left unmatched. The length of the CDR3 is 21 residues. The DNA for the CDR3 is TGTGCCAGCAGTCGGACACCTGTGCTAGCGGGAGGCCGATTTACCACCTACGAGCAGTACTTC. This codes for CASSRTPVLAGGRFTTYEQYF.

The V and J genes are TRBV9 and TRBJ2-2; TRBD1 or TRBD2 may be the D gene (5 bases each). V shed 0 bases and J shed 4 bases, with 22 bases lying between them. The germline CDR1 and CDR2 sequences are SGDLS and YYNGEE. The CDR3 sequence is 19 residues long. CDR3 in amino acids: CASSVERLSLGVSTGELFF. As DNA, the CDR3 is TGTGCCAGCAGCGTAGAGAGGTTGAGTCTGGGGGTGAGCACCGGGGAGCTGTTTTTT.

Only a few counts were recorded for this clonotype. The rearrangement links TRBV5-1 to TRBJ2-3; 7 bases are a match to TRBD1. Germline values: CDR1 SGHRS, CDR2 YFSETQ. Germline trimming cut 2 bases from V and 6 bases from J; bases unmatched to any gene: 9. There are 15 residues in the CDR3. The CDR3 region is CASSFEARGIDTQYF. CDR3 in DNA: TGCGCCAGCAGCTTTGAGGCCAGGGGGATTGATACGCAGTATTTT.

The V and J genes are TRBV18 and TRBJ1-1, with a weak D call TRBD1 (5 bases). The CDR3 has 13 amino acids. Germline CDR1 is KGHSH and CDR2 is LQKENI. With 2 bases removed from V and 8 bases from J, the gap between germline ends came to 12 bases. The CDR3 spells CASSPLQVTEAFF. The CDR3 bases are TGTGCCAGCTCACCATTACAGGTTACAGAAGCTTTCTTT. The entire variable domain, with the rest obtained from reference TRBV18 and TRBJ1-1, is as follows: NAGVMQNPRHLVRRRGQEARLRCSPMKGHSHVYWYRQLPEEGLKFMVYLQKENIIDESGMPKERFSAEFPKEGPSILRIQQVVRGDSAAYFCASSPLQVTEAFFGQGTRLTVV.

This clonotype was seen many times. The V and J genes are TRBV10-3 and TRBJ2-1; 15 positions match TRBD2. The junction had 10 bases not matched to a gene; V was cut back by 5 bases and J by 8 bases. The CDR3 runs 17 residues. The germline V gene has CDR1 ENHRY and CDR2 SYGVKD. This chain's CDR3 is CAISPQQGLAGGHEQFF. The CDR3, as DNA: TGTGCCATCAGTCCCCAGCAGGGACTAGCGGGAGGCCATGAGCAGTTCTTC.

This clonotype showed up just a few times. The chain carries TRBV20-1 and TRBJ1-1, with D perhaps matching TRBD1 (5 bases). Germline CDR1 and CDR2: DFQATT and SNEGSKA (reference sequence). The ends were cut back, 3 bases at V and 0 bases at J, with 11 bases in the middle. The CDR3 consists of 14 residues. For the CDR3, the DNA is TGCAGTGCTAGGGCTGACAGCCTGAACACTGAAGCTTTCTTT. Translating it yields CSARADSLNTEAFF.

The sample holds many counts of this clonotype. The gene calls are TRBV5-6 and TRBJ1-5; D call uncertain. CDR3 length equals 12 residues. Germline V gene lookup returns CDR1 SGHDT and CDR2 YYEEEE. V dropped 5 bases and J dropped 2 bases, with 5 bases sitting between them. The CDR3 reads CASSGGNQPQHF. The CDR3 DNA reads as TGTGCCAGCAGTGGTGGCAATCAGCCCCAGCATTTT.

The CDR3 nucleotides read TGCGCCAGCAGCTTGGAGCGTCAGGGCTATGGCTACACCTTC. Protein sequence: CASSLERQGYGYTF. V and J are TRBV5-1 and TRBJ1-2; perhaps TRBD1 as D (5 bases). The germline V and J ends were trimmed by 0 bases and 4 bases, with 10 bases remaining between them. Germline V lookup: CDR1 SGHRS, CDR2 YFSETQ. CDR3 length: 14 amino acids.

The CDR3 sequence is CSALAGAITGELFF. The DNA for the CDR3 is TGCAGTGCCCTAGCGGGAGCGATAACCGGGGAGCTGTTTTTT. The gene calls are TRBV20-1 and TRBJ2-2; TRBD2 matches at 10 bases. CDR1 and CDR2 from the germline V gene are DFQATT and SNEGSKA (reference sequence). CDR3 length equals 14 residues. V was clipped by 6 bases and J by 5 bases; unmatched bases: 6.

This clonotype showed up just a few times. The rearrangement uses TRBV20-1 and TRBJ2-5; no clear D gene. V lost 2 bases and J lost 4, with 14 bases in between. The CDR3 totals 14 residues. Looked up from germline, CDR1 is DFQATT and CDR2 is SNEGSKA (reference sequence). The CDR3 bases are TGCAGTGCTAGATCAGGCCACGGTGGAGAGACCCAGTACTTC. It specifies CSARSGHGGETQYF.

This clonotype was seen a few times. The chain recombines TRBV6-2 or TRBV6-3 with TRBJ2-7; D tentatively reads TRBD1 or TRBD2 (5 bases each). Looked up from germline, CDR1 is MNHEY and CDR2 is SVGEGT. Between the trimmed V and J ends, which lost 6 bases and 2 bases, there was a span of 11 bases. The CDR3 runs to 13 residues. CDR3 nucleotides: TGTGCCAGCAGCCGGGACGTCCCCTACGAGCAGTACTTC. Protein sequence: CASSRDVPYEQYF.